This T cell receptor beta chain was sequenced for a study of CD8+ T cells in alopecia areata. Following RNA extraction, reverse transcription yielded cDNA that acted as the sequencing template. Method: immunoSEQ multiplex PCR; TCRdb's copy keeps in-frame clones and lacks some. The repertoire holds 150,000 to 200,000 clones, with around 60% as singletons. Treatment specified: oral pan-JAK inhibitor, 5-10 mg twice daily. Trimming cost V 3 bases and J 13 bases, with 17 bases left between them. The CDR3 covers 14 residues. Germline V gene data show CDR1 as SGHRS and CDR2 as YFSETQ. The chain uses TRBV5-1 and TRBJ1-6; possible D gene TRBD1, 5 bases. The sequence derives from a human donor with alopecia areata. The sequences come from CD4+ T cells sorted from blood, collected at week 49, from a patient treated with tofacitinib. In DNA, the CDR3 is TGCGCCAGCAGCTCCGGGACCCCTCGAGAGCCCCTCCACTTT. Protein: CASSSGTPREPLHF.